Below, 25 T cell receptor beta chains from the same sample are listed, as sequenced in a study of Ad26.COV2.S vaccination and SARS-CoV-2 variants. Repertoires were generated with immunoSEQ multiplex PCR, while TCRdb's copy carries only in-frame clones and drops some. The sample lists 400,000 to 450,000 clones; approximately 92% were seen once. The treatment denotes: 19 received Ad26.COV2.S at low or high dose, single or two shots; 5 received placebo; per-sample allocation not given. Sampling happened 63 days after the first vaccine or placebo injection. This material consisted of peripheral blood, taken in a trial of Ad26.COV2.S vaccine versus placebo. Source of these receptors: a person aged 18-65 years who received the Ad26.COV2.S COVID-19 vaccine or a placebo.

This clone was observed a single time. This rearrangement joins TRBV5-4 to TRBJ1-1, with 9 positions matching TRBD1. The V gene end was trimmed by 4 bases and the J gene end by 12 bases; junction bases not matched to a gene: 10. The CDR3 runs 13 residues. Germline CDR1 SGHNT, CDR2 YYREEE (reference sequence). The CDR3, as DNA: TGTGCCAGCAGCCTACAGGGGGCATTTATAACTTTCTTT. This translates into CASSLQGAFITFF.

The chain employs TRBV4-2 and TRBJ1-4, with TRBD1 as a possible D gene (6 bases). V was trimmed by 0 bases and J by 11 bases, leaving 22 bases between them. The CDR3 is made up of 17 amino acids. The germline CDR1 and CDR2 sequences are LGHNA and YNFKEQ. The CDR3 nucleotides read TGTGCCAGCAGCCAAGATCAGGGGTCCAGTCAGGTCAGGAAACTGTTTTTT. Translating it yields CASSQDQGSSQVRKLFF.

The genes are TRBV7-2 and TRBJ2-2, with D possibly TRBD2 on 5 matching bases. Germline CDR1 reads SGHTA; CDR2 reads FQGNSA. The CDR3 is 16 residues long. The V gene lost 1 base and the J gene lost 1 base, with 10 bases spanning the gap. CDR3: CASSLGGPRNTGELFF. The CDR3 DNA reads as TGTGCCAGCAGCTTAGGAGGGCCCAGGAACACCGGGGAGCTGTTTTTT.

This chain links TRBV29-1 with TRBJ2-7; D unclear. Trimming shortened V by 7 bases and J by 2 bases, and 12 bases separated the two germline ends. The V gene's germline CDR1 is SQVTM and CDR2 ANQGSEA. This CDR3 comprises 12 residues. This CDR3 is CSAVTEAYEQYF. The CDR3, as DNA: TGCAGCGCCGTAACAGAAGCCTACGAGCAGTACTTC.

The CDR3 bases are TGTGCCAGCAGTCAGGGGTCTTACAATGAGCAGTTCTTC. Translation gives CASSQGSYNEQFF. The J gene is TRBJ2-1, the V gene TRBV27; the D gene is possibly TRBD1 (6 bases). Trimming took off 5 bases at V and 4 bases at J, with 9 bases between the two ends. In germline, CDR1 is MNHEY, CDR2 SMNVEV (reference sequence). The CDR3 extends over 13 amino acids.

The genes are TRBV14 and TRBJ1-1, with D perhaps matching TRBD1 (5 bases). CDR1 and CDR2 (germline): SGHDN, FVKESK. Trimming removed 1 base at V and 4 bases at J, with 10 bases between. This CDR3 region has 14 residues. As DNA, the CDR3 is TGTGCCAGCAGCCAAGTAGGGGACGCCACTGAAGCTTTCTTT. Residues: CASSQVGDATEAFF. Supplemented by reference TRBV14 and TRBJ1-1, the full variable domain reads EAGVTQFPSHSVIEKGQTVTLRCDPISGHDNLYWYRRVMGKEIKFLLHFVKESKQDESGMPNNRFLAERTGGTYSTLKVQPAELEDSGVYFCASSQVGDATEAFFGQGTRLTVV.

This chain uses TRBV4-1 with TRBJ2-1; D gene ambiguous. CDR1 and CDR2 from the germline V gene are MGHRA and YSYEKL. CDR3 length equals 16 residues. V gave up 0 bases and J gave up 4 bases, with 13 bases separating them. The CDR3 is CASSQEPGILYNEQFF. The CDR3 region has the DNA TGCGCCAGCAGCCAAGAACCGGGTATACTTTACAATGAGCAGTTCTTC.

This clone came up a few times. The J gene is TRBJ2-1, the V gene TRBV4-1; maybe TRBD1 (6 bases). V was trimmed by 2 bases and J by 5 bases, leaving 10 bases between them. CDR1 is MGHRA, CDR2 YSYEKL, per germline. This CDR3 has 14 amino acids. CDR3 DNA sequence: TGCGCCAGCAGCCAAATCGGACAGAACAATGAGCAGTTCTTC. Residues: CASSQIGQNNEQFF.

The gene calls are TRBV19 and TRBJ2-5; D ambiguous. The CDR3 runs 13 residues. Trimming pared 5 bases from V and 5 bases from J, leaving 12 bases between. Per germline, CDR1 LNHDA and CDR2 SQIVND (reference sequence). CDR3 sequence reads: CASSPDLRETQYF. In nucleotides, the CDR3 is TGTGCCAGTAGTCCCGACTTAAGGGAGACCCAGTACTTC.

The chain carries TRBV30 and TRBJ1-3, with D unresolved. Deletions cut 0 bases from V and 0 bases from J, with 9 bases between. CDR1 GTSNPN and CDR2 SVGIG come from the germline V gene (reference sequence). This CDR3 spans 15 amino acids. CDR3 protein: CAWSVRGSSGNTIYF. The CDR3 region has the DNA TGTGCCTGGAGTGTACGAGGCAGCTCTGGAAACACCATATATTTT.

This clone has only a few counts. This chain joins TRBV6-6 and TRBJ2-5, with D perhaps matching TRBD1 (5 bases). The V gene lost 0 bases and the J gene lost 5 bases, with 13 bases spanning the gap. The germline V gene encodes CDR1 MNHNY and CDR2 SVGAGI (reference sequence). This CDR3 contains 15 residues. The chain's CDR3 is CASSYSQALGETQYF. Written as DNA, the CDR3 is TGTGCCAGCAGTTACTCACAGGCCTTGGGGGAGACCCAGTACTTC.

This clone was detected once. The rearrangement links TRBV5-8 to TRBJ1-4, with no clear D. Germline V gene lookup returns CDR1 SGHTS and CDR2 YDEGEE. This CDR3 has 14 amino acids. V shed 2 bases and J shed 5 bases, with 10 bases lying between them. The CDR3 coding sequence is TGTGCCAGCAGCTTCGGGAGACTAAATGAAAAACTGTTTTTT. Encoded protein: CASSFGRLNEKLFF.

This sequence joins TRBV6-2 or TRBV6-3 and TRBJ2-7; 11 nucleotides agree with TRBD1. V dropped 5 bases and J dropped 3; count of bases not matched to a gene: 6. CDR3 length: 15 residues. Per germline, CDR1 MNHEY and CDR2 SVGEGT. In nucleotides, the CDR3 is TGTGCCAGCAGTCCCACCGGGACAGGGGGCTACGAGCAGTACTTC. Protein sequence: CASSPTGTGGYEQYF.

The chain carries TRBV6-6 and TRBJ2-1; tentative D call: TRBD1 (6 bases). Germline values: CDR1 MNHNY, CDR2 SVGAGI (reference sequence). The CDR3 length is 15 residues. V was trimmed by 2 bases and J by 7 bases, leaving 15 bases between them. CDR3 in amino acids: CASSYLTGGTNEQFF. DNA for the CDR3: TGTGCCAGCAGTTACCTGACAGGAGGTACAAATGAGCAGTTCTTC.

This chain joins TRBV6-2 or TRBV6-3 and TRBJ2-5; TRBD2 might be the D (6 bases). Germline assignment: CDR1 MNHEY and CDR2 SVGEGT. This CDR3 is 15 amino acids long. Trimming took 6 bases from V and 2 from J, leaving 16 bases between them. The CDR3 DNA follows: TGTGCCAGCAGGTACGCGGGAAGCCCGCAAGAGACCCAGTACTTC. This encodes CASRYAGSPQETQYF.

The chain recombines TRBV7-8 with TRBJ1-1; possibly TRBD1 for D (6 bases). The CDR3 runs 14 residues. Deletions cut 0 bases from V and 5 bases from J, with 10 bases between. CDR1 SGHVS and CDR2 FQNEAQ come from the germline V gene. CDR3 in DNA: TGTGCCAGCAGCTTAGCGCAGGGGTATACTGAAGCTTTCTTT. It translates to CASSLAQGYTEAFF.

CDR3 region: CASSAAGAGWGNEQFF. The CDR3 DNA reads TGTGCCAGCAGTGCAGCGGGAGCGGGGTGGGGCAATGAGCAGTTCTTC. J is TRBJ2-1 and V is TRBV27; 8 nucleotides align to TRBD2. V trimming: 5 bases; J trimming: 6 bases; junction bases outside the gene matches: 12. This CDR3 region has 16 residues. Germline assignment: CDR1 MNHEY and CDR2 SMNVEV (reference sequence).

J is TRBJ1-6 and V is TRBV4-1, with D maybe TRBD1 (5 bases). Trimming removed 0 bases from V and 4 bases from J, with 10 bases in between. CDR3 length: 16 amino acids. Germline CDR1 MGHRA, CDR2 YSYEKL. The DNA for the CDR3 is TGCGCCAGCAGCCAAGAGCCGGGGGATTATAATTCACCCCTCCACTTT. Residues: CASSQEPGDYNSPLHF.

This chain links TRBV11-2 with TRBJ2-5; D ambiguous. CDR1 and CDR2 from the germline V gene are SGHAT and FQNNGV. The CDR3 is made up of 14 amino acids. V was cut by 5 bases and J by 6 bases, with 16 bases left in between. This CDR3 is CASSIGPGMKTQYF. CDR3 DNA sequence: TGTGCCAGCAGCATTGGCCCCGGAATGAAGACCCAGTACTTC.

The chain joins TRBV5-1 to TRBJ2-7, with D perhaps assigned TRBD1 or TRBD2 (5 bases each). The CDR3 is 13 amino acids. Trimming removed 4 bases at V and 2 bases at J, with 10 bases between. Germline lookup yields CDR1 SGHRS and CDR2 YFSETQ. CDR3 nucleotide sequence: TGCGCCAGCAGCGCCGGGGACCCCTACGAGCAGTACTTC. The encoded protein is CASSAGDPYEQYF.

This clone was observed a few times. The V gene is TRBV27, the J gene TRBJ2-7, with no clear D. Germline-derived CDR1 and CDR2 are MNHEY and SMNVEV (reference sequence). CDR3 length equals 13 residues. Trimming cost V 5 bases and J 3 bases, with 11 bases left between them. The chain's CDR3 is CASSPQVFYEQYF. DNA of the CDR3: TGTGCCAGCAGTCCCCAAGTGTTCTACGAGCAGTACTTC.

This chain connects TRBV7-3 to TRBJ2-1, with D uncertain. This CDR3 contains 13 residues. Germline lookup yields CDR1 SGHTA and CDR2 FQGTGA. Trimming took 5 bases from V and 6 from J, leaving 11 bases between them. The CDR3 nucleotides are TGTGCCAGCAGCGTTGGCGTCGGCAATGAGCAGTTCTTC. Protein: CASSVGVGNEQFF.

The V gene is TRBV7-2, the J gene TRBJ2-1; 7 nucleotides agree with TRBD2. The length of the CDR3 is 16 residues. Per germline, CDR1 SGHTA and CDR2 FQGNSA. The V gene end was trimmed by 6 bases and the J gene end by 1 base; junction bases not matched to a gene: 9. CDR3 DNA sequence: TGTGCCAGCAGTTTGGTAGTGGGGGGGTCCTACAATGAGCAGTTCTTC. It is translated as CASSLVVGGSYNEQFF.

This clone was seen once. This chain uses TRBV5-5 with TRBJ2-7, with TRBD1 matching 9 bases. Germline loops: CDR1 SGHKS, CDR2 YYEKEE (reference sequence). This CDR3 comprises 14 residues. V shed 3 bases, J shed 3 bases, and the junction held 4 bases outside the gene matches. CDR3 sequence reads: CASSWGTGNYEQYF. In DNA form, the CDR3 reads TGTGCCAGCAGCTGGGGGACAGGGAACTACGAGCAGTACTTC.

CDR3 in amino acids: CASSDLAGWLNEQFF. The CDR3 DNA reads as TGTGCCAGCAGCGATCTAGCGGGATGGCTCAATGAGCAGTTCTTC. The chain joins TRBV6-2 or TRBV6-3 to TRBJ2-1, with TRBD2 identical over 9 bases. CDR3 length: 15 residues. With V trimmed by 6 bases and J by 6 bases, 9 bases remained unmatched. Per germline, CDR1 MNHEY and CDR2 SVGEGT.